This T cell receptor beta chain was recovered during a study of CD8 T cells in Susac syndrome. About the research overall: Patients with Susac syndrome were, at the time of blood collection, therapy-naive, maintained on corticosteroids, or maintained on intravenous immunoglobulin alone. Study outcomes and limitations: There was no clonal expansion in the CD4+ T cell repertoires of Susac syndrome. The TCR sequencing and HLA analysis in the study involved a relatively small number of individuals, as the study acknowledged.

Notes on this clonotype: Its antigen is unknown.

Germline values: CDR1 SGHRS, CDR2 YFSETQ. V was pared by 0 bases and J by 7 bases, with 8 bases between. This CDR3 spans 14 amino acids. It was with random hexamers that 0.5 to 1 ug RNA was reverse transcribed. The immunoSEQ assay covered 54 Vbeta and 13 Jbeta segments for CDR3. TCRdb used MiXCR to reprocess the immunoSEQ multiplex PCR reads, holding one entry per CDR3 protein. The sample has about 190,000 distinct CDR3 sequences, 90% to 96% seen once. The rearrangement uses TRBV5-1 and TRBJ1-6, with D hard to call. The sample was CD4+ T cells from PBMCs. The sequence derives from a human donor with Susac syndrome. This chain's CDR3 is CASSLDFSNSPLHF. In DNA, the CDR3 is TGCGCCAGCAGCTTGGACTTTAGCAATTCACCCCTCCACTTT.